The T cell receptor beta chain under discussion was sequenced for a study of OX40 agonist ivuxolimab in advanced cancers. Study observations and caveats: No antigen was identified for the clonally expanded peripheral T cells. Within 6 weeks, CD4+ and CD8+ blood T cells expanded clonally at 0.1 to 3.0 mg/kg.

Generated by immunoSEQ multiplex PCR, the TCRdb table keeps only in-frame clones and is missing some. The sample records 75,000 to 80,000 clones, around 86% being singletons. As regards this clone: The antigen is unknown.

This TCR was sampled from an adult with an advanced solid tumor such as melanoma, head and neck, liver or kidney cancer. The source material was CD4+ or CD8+ T cells sorted from blood, sampled in a trial of the OX40 agonist ivuxolimab.

CDR3 DNA: TGTGCCAGCAGTTTGAGTAAGAACACTGAAGCTTTCTTT. Translating gives CASSLSKNTEAFF. The chain is built from TRBV13 and TRBJ1-1; D is ambiguous. The ends were cut back, 6 bases at V and 1 base at J, with 9 bases in the middle. The CDR3 has 13 residues. CDR1 is PRHDT and CDR2 is FYEKMQ in the germline V gene (reference sequence). Full variable domain (missing parts from reference TRBV13 and TRBJ1-1): AAGVIQSPRHLIKEKRETATLKCYPIPRHDTVYWYQQGPGQDPQFLISFYEKMQSDKGSIPDRFSAQQFSDYHSELNMSSLELGDSALYFCASSLSKNTEAFFGQGTRLTVV.